This TCR beta chain was recovered during a study of CD8+ T cells in alopecia areata. Study context: Treated individuals took tofacitinib by mouth, 5 to 10 mg twice daily. Regarding the study as a whole: Higher clonality was seen in lesional scalp than in normal scalp, especially in alopecia totalis/universalis.

Following extraction, RNA underwent reverse transcription to cDNA, which served as the sequencing template. Clones were sequenced by immunoSEQ multiplex PCR, and TCRdb holds only the in-frame ones, with some missing. The table has fewer than 150,000 clones, 45% to 65% seen once. This clone has at least ten counts. As yet, its antigen is unknown. V gave up 6 bases and J gave up 6 bases; unmatched junction bases: 6. CDR3 size: 13 residues. Germline V gene data show CDR1 as GTSNPN and CDR2 as SVGIG (reference sequence). Alopecia areata patients gave lesional scalp punch biopsies and peripheral blood samples.

The chain combines TRBV30 with TRBJ2-3; 10 bases line up with TRBD1. The starting material was CD4+ T cells sorted from blood, obtained at week 0. This receptor was taken from a human donor with alopecia areata. This CDR3 is CACRGTGADTQYF. The CDR3 region has the DNA TGTGCCTGCCGCGGGACAGGGGCCGATACGCAGTATTTT.